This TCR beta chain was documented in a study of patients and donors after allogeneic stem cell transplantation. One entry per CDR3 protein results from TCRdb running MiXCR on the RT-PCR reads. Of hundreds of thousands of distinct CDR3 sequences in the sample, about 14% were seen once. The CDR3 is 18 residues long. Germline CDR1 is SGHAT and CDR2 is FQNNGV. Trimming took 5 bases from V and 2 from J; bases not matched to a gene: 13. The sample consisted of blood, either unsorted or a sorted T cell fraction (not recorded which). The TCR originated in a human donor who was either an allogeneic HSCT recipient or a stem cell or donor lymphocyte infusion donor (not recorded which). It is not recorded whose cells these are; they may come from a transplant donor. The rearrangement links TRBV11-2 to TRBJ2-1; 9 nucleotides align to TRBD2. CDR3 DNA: TGTGCCAGCAGCGCCCGCCTGCGCGGGGGGGACCCCTACAATGAGCAGTTCTTC. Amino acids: CASSARLRGGDPYNEQFF.